This TCR beta chain was captured in a study of beta chain features in type 1 diabetes. Study results and caveats: The study left unresolved whether HLA type influences TCRB rearrangement. There was a moderate but significant shortening of TCRB CDR3s in all four CD4+ subsets of Type 1 diabetes patients.

Isolated RNA was reverse transcribed in full, so expressed TCRB transcripts were sequenced. For naive, central memory and regulatory T cell samples, reads averaged approximately 3.6 million. Sequencing used immunoSEQ multiplex PCR; TCRdb keeps in-frame clones, though not all of them. The sample has a few hundred thousand clones, roughly 16% seen once; the top ten hold 0.019%. This clone showed up just a few times. Its antigen is unidentified. Germline assignment: CDR1 GTSNPN and CDR2 SVGIG (reference sequence). V lost 0 bases to trimming and J lost 4 bases, with 9 bases between them. This CDR3 has 13 amino acids.

Sequencing input: naive CD4+ T cells from blood. The origin of this receptor is a woman under 30 in good health. The chain carries TRBV30 and TRBJ1-1, with D maybe TRBD1 (6 bases). The CDR3: CAWSVQGFTEAFF. Here the CDR3 DNA reads TGTGCCTGGAGTGTACAGGGCTTCACTGAAGCTTTCTTT.